The 18 T cell receptor beta chains given below trace back to one sample, sequenced in a study of cytomegalovirus exposure and HLA in healthy donors. With 60 Vbeta and 13 Jbeta primers, the PCR was carried out. Clones were read by immunoSEQ multiplex PCR, and TCRdb kept only the in-frame ones, dropping some. Here the sample spans about 120,000 clones, over 70% being singletons. Sequencing was carried out using PBMCs. Receptor source: a woman between 40 and 50 years old in good health and CMV-seropositive.

This chain joins TRBV29-1 and TRBJ2-7; the match to TRBD1 covers 8 bases. The CDR3 contains 14 residues. V lost 7 bases and J lost 5; bases outside the gene matches: 13. The germline V gene encodes CDR1 SQVTM and CDR2 ANQGSEA. The CDR3 nucleotides are TGCAGCGCCAGACCCTCGGACAGGGTGCACGAGCAGTACTTC. It specifies CSARPSDRVHEQYF.

In its sample, this clone was seen a few times. The V call is TRBV12-5, the J call TRBJ1-5, with no clear D. Between the trimmed V and J ends, which lost 8 bases and 0 bases, there was a span of 11 bases. The CDR3 spans 14 residues. Per germline, CDR1 LGHNT and CDR2 FRNRAP. The chain's CDR3 is CASLRRDSNQPQHF. The CDR3 coding sequence is TGTGCTAGTTTGCGGAGGGATAGCAATCAGCCCCAGCATTTT.

The genes are TRBV30 and TRBJ1-3; D gene unclear. V lost 2 bases and J lost 0, with 8 bases in between. The CDR3 is 14 residues long. CDR1 is GTSNPN, CDR2 SVGIG, per germline (reference sequence). CDR3 residues: CAWSPRSSGNTIYF. The CDR3 region has the DNA TGTGCCTGGAGTCCCCGGAGCTCTGGAAACACCATATATTTT.

CDR3 amino acids: CASSSGQGAGRGTEAFF. The CDR3, as DNA: TGCGCCAGCAGTTCTGGACAGGGGGCGGGGAGGGGTACTGAAGCTTTCTTT. The V and J genes are TRBV5-1 and TRBJ1-1; TRBD1 agrees at 11 bases. The junction had 14 bases not matched to a gene; V was cut back by 5 bases and J by 5 bases. CDR1 and CDR2 from the germline V gene are SGHRS and YFSETQ. The CDR3 runs to 17 residues.

The chain is built from TRBV7-6 and TRBJ2-7; 7 nucleotides line up with TRBD1. The CDR3 is 14 amino acids. With 3 bases clipped from V and 4 bases from J, the junction kept 6 bases outside the gene matches. CDR1 and CDR2 (germline): SGHVS, FNYEAQ. CDR3 in amino acids: CASSFRDRVYEQYF. CDR3 bases: TGTGCCAGCAGCTTCCGGGACAGAGTTTACGAGCAGTACTTC.

This clone was found a few times. This chain joins TRBV14 and TRBJ1-2; 7 bases are a match to TRBD1. The CDR3 is 15 amino acids. Trimming at V came to 4 bases and at J to 4 bases, leaving 9 bases not matched to a gene. Per the germline V gene, CDR1 is SGHDN and CDR2 is FVKESK. The CDR3 is CASSLTGWPPYGYTF. CDR3 in DNA: TGTGCCAGCAGCCTGACAGGGTGGCCTCCCTATGGCTACACCTTC. The variable domain in full, completed from reference TRBV14 and TRBJ1-2, reads EAGVTQFPSHSVIEKGQTVTLRCDPISGHDNLYWYRRVMGKEIKFLLHFVKESKQDESGMPNNRFLAERTGGTYSTLKVQPAELEDSGVYFCASSLTGWPPYGYTFGSGTRLTVV.

V usage is TRBV9 and J usage is TRBJ1-5, with a weak D call TRBD1 (5 bases). The CDR3 sequence is 14 residues long. V was trimmed by 4 bases and J by 0 bases, leaving 8 bases between them. In germline, CDR1 is SGDLS, CDR2 YYNGEE. CDR3 coding DNA: TGTGCCAGCAGCCGAGACAGTAGCAATCAGCCCCAGCATTTT. This gives the protein CASSRDSSNQPQHF.

This chain links TRBV6-5 with TRBJ1-1, with D unclear. This CDR3 spans 14 amino acids. Trimming removed 6 bases from V and 5 bases from J, with 16 bases in between. Germline-derived CDR1 and CDR2 are MNHEY and SVGAGI. CDR3 loop: CASSPRSGWTEAFF. The CDR3 DNA reads as TGTGCCAGCAGCCCCCGGAGCGGGTGGACTGAAGCTTTCTTT.

The chain joins TRBV5-6 to TRBJ1-2; D uncertain. V dropped 5 bases and J dropped 3 bases, with 14 bases sitting between them. CDR1 and CDR2 (germline): SGHDT, YYEEEE. This CDR3 contains 14 residues. CDR3 coding DNA: TGTGCCAGCAGTCCTACCATCCCCGACTATGGCTACACCTTC. The encoded protein is CASSPTIPDYGYTF.

On this clone itself: The identical CDR3 is also encoded by other nucleotide sequences in the sample. The rearrangement uses TRBV4-3 and TRBJ1-1, with unresolved D. There are 14 residues in the CDR3. From germline, CDR1 is LGHNA and CDR2 YSLEER. The V end lost 0 bases, the J end lost 3 bases, and 8 bases lay between the germline ends. The CDR3 sequence is CASSQDRGYTEAFF. The DNA of the CDR3 is TGCGCCAGCAGCCAAGATCGAGGGTACACTGAAGCTTTCTTT.

This clone was counted only a few times. The rearrangement links TRBV28 to TRBJ1-5; 9 positions match TRBD1. Germline loops: CDR1 MDHEN, CDR2 SYDVKM. The CDR3 is 16 amino acids. Trimming removed 2 bases from V and 5 bases from J; junction bases left unmatched: 7. CDR3 in amino acids: CASSLGTGTPDQPQHF. In DNA, the CDR3 is TGTGCCAGCAGTTTAGGGACAGGGACCCCCGATCAGCCCCAGCATTTT.

CDR3 loop: CASSSGQGSVYEQYF. DNA for the CDR3: TGTGCCAGCAGCTCTGGACAGGGTAGTGTATACGAGCAGTACTTC. The V gene is TRBV7-2, the J gene TRBJ2-7; 8 bases are a match to TRBD1. V lost 4 bases, J lost 4 bases, and 9 bases stayed unmatched. Germline V gene sequence: CDR1 SGHTA, CDR2 FQGNSA. The CDR3 consists of 15 residues.

This rearrangement joins TRBV19 to TRBJ2-6; no definite D call. CDR3 length: 16 amino acids. In germline, CDR1 is LNHDA, CDR2 SQIVND (reference sequence). V was cut by 7 bases and J by 2 bases, with 15 bases left in between. The CDR3 nucleotides read TGTGCCAGTACCCTCTATGCAGGCACTGGGGCCAACGTCCTGACTTTC. It translates to CASTLYAGTGANVLTF.

The chain joins TRBV9 to TRBJ2-7; D may be TRBD2 (6 bases). V was clipped by 0 bases and J by 7 bases, with 14 bases between them. Germline V gene lookup returns CDR1 SGDLS and CDR2 YYNGEE. CDR3 length equals 14 residues. The CDR3 reads CASSVVWDSGEQYF. The CDR3 coding sequence is TGTGCCAGCAGCGTAGTTTGGGACTCGGGAGAGCAGTACTTC.

The chain links TRBV7-8 to TRBJ1-1; TRBD1 might be the D (5 bases). V was trimmed by 5 bases and J by 4 bases, leaving 17 bases between them. Germline V gives CDR1 SGHVS, CDR2 FQNEAQ. The CDR3 runs to 15 residues. This CDR3 reads CASSPLTAGSTEAFF. DNA for the CDR3: TGTGCCAGCAGCCCCTTGACAGCGGGGTCCACTGAAGCTTTCTTT.

The J gene is TRBJ2-1, the V gene TRBV11-3; 7 bases line up with TRBD2. V gave up 5 bases and J gave up 4 bases; unmatched junction bases: 8. The CDR3 totals 15 residues. The germline V gene has CDR1 SGHNT and CDR2 YENEEA. CDR3 residues: CASSPGAGPYNEQFF. CDR3 nucleotide sequence: TGTGCCAGCAGCCCAGGAGCGGGACCATACAATGAGCAGTTCTTC.

V gene TRBV4-1 combines with J gene TRBJ1-2; TRBD1 matches 9 bases. Germline V gives CDR1 MGHRA, CDR2 YSYEKL. The CDR3 has 17 amino acids. The trim removed 4 bases at V and 6 bases at J, leaving 15 bases unmatched. The CDR3 spells CASSRWTGVPSVHGYTF. CDR3 nucleotides: TGCGCCAGCAGCCGCTGGACAGGGGTCCCTTCGGTTCATGGCTACACCTTC.

The V gene is TRBV30, the J gene TRBJ1-4; D perhaps matches TRBD1 (5 bases). The V end was cut by 5 bases, the J end by 6 bases, with 13 bases between. The CDR3 sequence is 13 residues long. Germline CDR1 reads GTSNPN; CDR2 reads SVGIG (reference sequence). The CDR3, as DNA: TGTGCCTGGGGGCCAGGGCAGGATGAAAAACTGTTTTTT. Protein: CAWGPGQDEKLFF.